This TCR beta chain was sequenced in a study of PD-1 blockade in mismatch repair-deficient tumors. Study at large: Patients had fewer than 15 mismatch repair-deficient cancer types and were previously treated and progressing.

Germline V lookup: CDR1 SGHRS, CDR2 YFSETQ. This CDR3 is 17 amino acids long. With V trimmed by 5 bases and J by 4 bases, 12 bases remained unmatched. Profiling relied on immunoSEQ multiplex PCR, and the TCRdb table lists in-frame clones only, not all of them. This sample has 120,000 or so clones, with 86% found just once. The material sequenced was peripheral blood, taken 44 weeks after starting pembrolizumab. The V call is TRBV5-1, the J call TRBJ2-1, with 10 bases aligning to TRBD1. The clonotype was recovered from an adult with mismatch repair-deficient cancer. CDR3 bases: TGCGCCAGCAGGATCGAAGAGGGACAGGGGAGTTACAATGAGCAGTTCTTC. It is translated as CASRIEEGQGSYNEQFF. The full variable domain, completed using reference TRBV5-1 and TRBJ2-1, is KAGVTQTPRYLIKTRGQQVTLSCSPISGHRSVSWYQQTPGQGLQFLFEYFSETQRNKGNFPGRFSGRQFSNSRSEMNVSTLELGDSALYLCASRIEEGQGSYNEQFFGPGTRLTVL.